This T cell receptor (beta chain) is from a study of regulatory T cells in long-lasting Graves disease (dated by TCRdb to the early 2020s). Regarding the study in general: Persistent Graves' disease was defined as antithyroid drug treatment for over 5 years with persistently positive TSH receptor autoantibodies. A total of about 33 samples were covered by TCR sequencing, comprising approximately 13 persistent and 20 or so newly diagnosed Graves' disease patients. The study was registered as a clinical trial and conducted in China. In the clinical cohort, patients with persistent Graves' disease had used antithyroid drugs for an average of about 10 years. Peripheral blood TCR sequencing and RNA sequencing compared persistent Graves' disease patients with newly diagnosed Graves' disease patients.

Spanning cysteine to phenylalanine, the CDR3 consists of 14 amino acids. Only the CDR3 DNA stays, 42 bases, in frame from base 1. The germline V gene provides CDR1 SGHRS and CDR2 YFSETQ. V drops 6 bases and J drops 4 bases, leaving 16 bases in between. The library was produced with multiplex PCR. TCRdb names Illumina HiSeq 4000 as the instrument used. iRepertoire HTBI primers and Arm-PCR amplification of CDR3 regions were used to construct TCR beta libraries. Before sequencing, the PCR products underwent gel purification. The published analysis was carried out like this. Across samples, 60 to 75 TRBV and 14 TRBJ segments were identified and used for gene usage analysis of CDR3 amino acid clonotypes. COPE and FqMerger were used to merge the filtered high-quality paired reads into contigs. BLAST was used to align contigs to IMGT TRBV, TRBD and TRBJ reference genes, and CDR3 was defined according to IMGT. Clonotypes above 0.1% frequency were classified as highly expanded clones. Shannon entropy was used to measure repertoire diversity, and the Gini coefficient was used to measure V-J evenness. Public clonotypes were defined as clonotypes shared by more than one individual. TCRdb reran the public reads through fastp at Q25 and MiXCR, keeping productive beta chains. Identical CDR3 proteins give one entry, which carries the most common genes and DNA. Here the V and J calls rest on TCRdb's processing, not on the authors' analysis. This sample lists some 370,000 distinct CDR3 sequences; approximately 23% were detected once. The biggest ten clones account for about 29% of the sample.

Explained via the paper, the time point label denotes: persistent/refractory GD, antithyroid drugs over 5 years with positive TRAb. RNA was extracted from PBMCs in TRIzol for both TCR sequencing and RNA sequencing. The diagnosis of Graves' disease followed American Thyroid Association guidelines. Recruitment of patients was carried out at an endocrinology department in Xi'an, China. Each patient gave 8.5 to 9.5 milliliters of peripheral blood, collected in an EDTA anticoagulant tube. PBMCs were isolated by Ficoll Paque Plus density gradient separation without further T cell sorting. An Agilent 2100 Bioanalyzer and agarose gel were used to assess RNA quality, and a NanoDrop 2000 was used to measure RNA concentration. General study outcomes and caveats: Preferential use of TRBV28, TRBJ1-2 and TRBJ2-5 was observed in persistent disease, whereas TRBV20-1 and TRBJ2-1 were favored in newly diagnosed disease. Only the TCR beta chain was sequenced and analyzed. The small sample size was acknowledged by the authors as a limitation that may reduce accuracy. Persistent Graves' disease patients showed lower TCR Shannon entropy and fewer highly expanded clones than newly diagnosed patients, suggesting clonal expansion. Patients with persistent disease shared more public clonotypes (about 2,700) than newly diagnosed patients did (nearly 1,000). The study examined only peripheral blood because the primary lesion, thyroid tissue, could not be accessed.

As for this clonotype: Its antigen is unknown. No base-level quality is on record; no much larger clone is a single base apart.

This TCR derives from a woman in her thirties or forties with Graves disease. Donor details come from another sample of the same person, matched by shared clones. The material sequenced was peripheral blood mononuclear cells (PBMCs), taken when the disease was refractory, from a patient treated with antithyroid drugs. This chain joins TRBV5-1 to TRBJ1-1; TRBD1 might be the D gene, on 5 matching bases. The sequence in DNA is TGCGCCAGCACTGGTAAGGGGATGATCACTGAAGCTTTCTTT. Translated, it reads CASTGKGMITEAFF.